This passage covers 30 T cell receptor beta chains from one sample sequenced in a study of post-analysis software for immune sequencing data. These receptors' targets are unknown. Unique molecular identifiers were present in the TCR beta cDNA libraries. MiXCR was run by TCRdb on the PCR reads, yielding one entry per CDR3 protein. The table lists about 680,000 distinct CDR3 sequences, 55% to 60% of them singletons. Points from the study as a whole: Controls showed lower frequencies than patients for five TRBV segments, and TRBV5-6, TRBV5-1 and TRBV20-1 were among these.

Sequenced: blood. These TCRs come from a girl aged 2-15 years with multiple sclerosis.

The chain couples TRBV12-3 or TRBV12-4 to TRBJ1-1, with 7 positions matching TRBD1. This CDR3 comprises 14 residues. V shed 6 bases and J 4 bases; nucleotides not matched to a gene: 8. The CDR3 sequence is CASRPTGLPTEAFF. The CDR3 region has the DNA TGTGCCAGCAGACCGACAGGGCTCCCCACTGAAGCTTTCTTT.

The gene calls are TRBV4-3 and TRBJ2-3, with 9 bases lining up with TRBD2. Germline values: CDR1 LGHNA, CDR2 YSLEER. This CDR3 region has 18 residues. Germline trimming cut 0 bases from V and 1 base from J; bases unmatched to any gene: 8. The CDR3 DNA reads TGCGCCAGCAGCCAAGATCACTTAGCGGGGGTTCGCACAGATACGCAGTATTTT. Protein product: CASSQDHLAGVRTDTQYF.

The V gene is TRBV5-1, the J gene TRBJ2-3; tentatively, D is TRBD1 (5 bases). Trimming pared 0 bases from V and 8 bases from J, leaving 22 bases between. The germline gives CDR1 SGHRS, CDR2 YFSETQ. The CDR3 sequence is 17 residues long. The CDR3 sequence: CASSLAHFQGAPGTQYF. As DNA, the CDR3 is TGCGCCAGCAGCTTGGCTCATTTCCAGGGCGCCCCGGGTACGCAGTATTTT.

The rearrangement links TRBV12-3 or TRBV12-4 to TRBJ2-7; weak D call: TRBD1 (6 bases). V lost 6 bases and J 1 base, leaving 16 bases between the germline ends. The CDR3 runs to 15 residues. CDR3 sequence (DNA): TGTGCCAGCAGCCCCACACAGGGCGCATCCTACGAGCAGTACTTC. Encoded protein: CASSPTQGASYEQYF.

V usage is TRBV29-1 and J usage is TRBJ2-7; tentatively, D is TRBD1 (6 bases). The CDR3 covers 12 residues. From germline, CDR1 is SQVTM and CDR2 ANQGSEA. V shed 7 bases and J shed 6 bases, with 16 bases lying between them. As DNA, the CDR3 is TGCAGCGCCGGGACACCCCGGGGCGAGCAGTACTTC. Translation gives CSAGTPRGEQYF.

V gene TRBV6-5 combines with J gene TRBJ2-5; 9 bases match TRBD1. The CDR3 contains 16 residues. The germline V gene encodes CDR1 MNHEY and CDR2 SVGAGI. V trimming: 4 bases; J trimming: 5 bases; junction bases outside the gene matches: 11. DNA for the CDR3: TGTGCCAGCAGTTTCTCCGGGACAGGGCTGGGGGAGACCCAGTACTTC. It is translated as CASSFSGTGLGETQYF.

The table lists this clonotype with a few counts. The chain combines TRBV4-2 with TRBJ2-2; 9 bases fit TRBD1. V lost 0 bases to trimming and J lost 0 bases; unmatched junction nucleotides: 2. Germline V gene sequence: CDR1 LGHNA, CDR2 YNFKEQ. The CDR3 is made up of 17 amino acids. The CDR3 region has the DNA TGTGCCAGCAGCCAAGAAAGGACAGGGGCGAACACCGGGGAGCTGTTTTTT. Protein product: CASSQERTGANTGELFF.

The table lists this clonotype with a few counts. V is TRBV6-6 and J is TRBJ1-5, with D unclear. Germline V gene lookup returns CDR1 MNHNY and CDR2 SVGAGI (reference sequence). This CDR3 is built from 14 residues. The V gene lost 2 bases and the J gene lost 10 bases, with 15 bases spanning the gap. CDR3 residues: CASSYRGFDQPQHF. CDR3 coding DNA: TGTGCCAGCAGTTACAGAGGGTTCGACCAACCCCAGCATTTT.

CDR3 DNA: TGCAGCGTTGACTCGGGGGTTGAGAACTATGGCTACACCTTC. Its translation: CSVDSGVENYGYTF. This sequence joins TRBV29-1 and TRBJ1-2, with D perhaps matching TRBD1 (5 bases). Germline CDR1 and CDR2: SQVTM and ANQGSEA. Trimming removed 3 bases from V and 2 bases from J, with 13 bases in between. The CDR3 is 14 amino acids.

The V call is TRBV4-2, the J call TRBJ1-1; D unresolved. The germline CDR1 and CDR2 sequences are LGHNA and YNFKEQ. The CDR3 contains 14 residues. The germline V and J ends were trimmed by 1 base and 4 bases, with 10 bases remaining between them. CDR3 protein: CASSQVLEGTEAFF. CDR3 DNA: TGTGCCAGCAGCCAAGTCCTCGAGGGCACTGAAGCTTTCTTT.

This rearrangement joins TRBV7-9 to TRBJ2-3; possibly TRBD1 for D (6 bases). The CDR3 sequence is 14 residues long. Germline V gives CDR1 SEHNR, CDR2 FQNEAQ (reference sequence). Trimming shortened V by 4 bases and J by 4 bases, and 12 bases separated the two germline ends. The CDR3 region has the DNA TGTGCCAGCAGCTCACAGGGAAGGGCAGATACGCAGTATTTT. It codes for CASSSQGRADTQYF.

This clonotype was counted a few times. The chain is built from TRBV29-1 and TRBJ2-1; TRBD2 matches at 7 bases. From germline, CDR1 is SQVTM and CDR2 ANQGSEA. J lost 0 bases, V lost 2 bases, and 1 base had no gene match. CDR3 length: 14 amino acids. The CDR3 is CSVEWTSSYNEQFF. For the CDR3, the DNA is TGCAGCGTTGAATGGACTAGCTCCTACAATGAGCAGTTCTTC.

The chain carries TRBV12-3 or TRBV12-4 and TRBJ1-2, with D tentatively TRBD1 (5 bases). The CDR3 runs to 14 residues. V dropped 1 base and J dropped 4 bases, with 10 bases sitting between them. This CDR3 reads CASSLVLGTYGYTF. The CDR3 DNA sequence: TGTGCCAGCAGTTTAGTTCTGGGGACCTATGGCTACACCTTC.

This chain joins TRBV10-3 and TRBJ1-1; TRBD1 is a possible D gene (5 bases). Trimming took 2 bases from V and 4 from J, leaving 14 bases between them. CDR1 and CDR2 (germline): ENHRY, SYGVKD. The CDR3 extends over 15 amino acids. The CDR3 reads CAISEKAGKGTEAFF. The CDR3 bases are TGTGCCATCAGTGAGAAGGCAGGGAAGGGCACTGAAGCTTTCTTT.

In DNA, the CDR3 is TGCGCCAGCAGCCTCCTGGACCTAACGTCCTACAATGAGCAGTTCTTC. Translation gives CASSLLDLTSYNEQFF. This rearrangement joins TRBV4-1 to TRBJ2-1; no definite D call. CDR3 size: 16 residues. Trimming removed 4 bases from V and 1 base from J, with 14 bases in between. Germline V gene sequence: CDR1 MGHRA, CDR2 YSYEKL.

V and J are TRBV29-1 and TRBJ1-2, with D tentatively TRBD1 (5 bases). The ends were cut back, 6 bases at V and 1 base at J, with 9 bases in the middle. Germline CDR1 reads SQVTM; CDR2 reads ANQGSEA. The length of the CDR3 is 12 residues. The CDR3, as DNA: TGCAGCGTGCGGGACGGTAACTATGGCTACACCTTC. It encodes CSVRDGNYGYTF.

The V and J genes are TRBV5-1 and TRBJ2-5; D remains ambiguous. Per germline, CDR1 SGHRS and CDR2 YFSETQ. CDR3 length equals 11 residues. Trimming left V 4 bases short and J 9 bases short, with 10 bases between. CDR3 sequence (DNA): TGCGCCAGCAGCACCCTGGGCCCCCAGTACTTC. It specifies CASSTLGPQYF. Supplemented by reference TRBV5-1 and TRBJ2-5, the full variable domain reads KAGVTQTPRYLIKTRGQQVTLSCSPISGHRSVSWYQQTPGQGLQFLFEYFSETQRNKGNFPGRFSGRQFSNSRSEMNVSTLELGDSALYLCASSTLGPQYFGPGTRLLVL.

The V gene is TRBV7-9, the J gene TRBJ2-7; tentatively, D is TRBD1 (6 bases). CDR3 length: 14 amino acids. The germline V gene encodes CDR1 SEHNR and CDR2 FQNEAQ (reference sequence). V lost 4 bases to trimming and J lost 6 bases, with 16 bases between them. The CDR3 DNA sequence: TGTGCCAGCAGCTCCTCCCCACAGGGTACCGAGCAGTACTTC. Its protein is CASSSSPQGTEQYF.

This sequence joins TRBV27 and TRBJ2-4, with TRBD2 as a possible D gene (6 bases). The J call is uncertain, as TRBJ2-5 better fits the DNA end. The CDR3 loop spans 15 amino acids. Germline V CDR1 and CDR2: MNHEY, SMNVEV (reference sequence). The CDR3 spells CASSIFSGAKETQYF. DNA of the CDR3: TGTGCCAGCAGTATCTTCTCGGGAGCCAAGGAGACCCAGTACTTC.

V usage is TRBV11-2 and J usage is TRBJ2-7, with D unresolved. CDR3 length: 15 residues. V was cut by 2 bases and J by 4 bases, with 15 bases left in between. Per germline, CDR1 SGHAT and CDR2 FQNNGV. The CDR3, as DNA: TGTGCCAGCAGCTTATTTCCGGACGGAATTTACGAGCAGTACTTC. This translates into CASSLFPDGIYEQYF. Drawing the rest from reference TRBV11-2 and TRBJ2-7, the complete variable domain is EAGVAQSPRYKIIEKRQSVAFWCNPISGHATLYWYQQILGQGPKLLIQFQNNGVVDDSQLPKDRFSAERLKGVDSTLKIQPAKLEDSAVYLCASSLFPDGIYEQYFGPGTRLTVT.

This chain links TRBV7-8 with TRBJ2-4, with 9 bases identical to TRBD1. The end of the DNA fits TRBJ2-7 better, so the J call may be wrong. Germline V lookup: CDR1 SGHVS, CDR2 FQNEAQ. The CDR3 loop spans 17 amino acids. CDR3 loop: CASSLGPAGTGPYEQYF. The CDR3, as DNA: TGTGCCAGCAGCTTAGGACCTGCCGGGACAGGGCCCTACGAGCAGTACTTC.

The genes are TRBV5-5 and TRBJ2-7, with D perhaps matching TRBD2 (5 bases). Trimming took off 3 bases at V and 2 bases at J, with 9 bases between the two ends. Looked up from germline, CDR1 is SGHKS and CDR2 is YYEKEE (reference sequence). CDR3 length: 13 residues. CDR3 residues: CASSYWTAYEQYF. The CDR3 region has the DNA TGTGCCAGCAGCTATTGGACTGCCTACGAGCAGTACTTC.

The V gene is TRBV20-1, the J gene TRBJ2-5; weak D call: TRBD2 (6 bases). The CDR3 runs to 14 residues. The V gene lost 3 bases and the J gene lost 5 bases, with 16 bases spanning the gap. Germline lookup yields CDR1 DFQATT and CDR2 SNEGSKA (reference sequence). The CDR3 DNA reads as TGCAGTGCTAGCCCCCGGGGCCGGGGGGAGACCCAGTACTTC. Its translation: CSASPRGRGETQYF.

This clonotype appeared a few times. The rearrangement joins TRBV7-2 to TRBJ2-4; a possible D gene is TRBD2 (7 bases). Trimming cost V 5 bases and J 13 bases, with 18 bases left between them. This CDR3 region has 13 residues. In germline, CDR1 is SGHTA, CDR2 FQGNSA. The CDR3 loop reads CASSVGGSREQYF. As DNA, the CDR3 is TGTGCCAGCAGCGTAGGGGGGTCGCGGGAGCAGTACTTC.

Remarks on this clonotype: One junction end does not reproduce the germline sequence, and a read error may be involved. The J gene is TRBJ2-1, the V gene TRBV7-9; 13 bases agree with TRBD2. The CDR3 covers 17 residues. Looked up from germline, CDR1 is SEHNR and CDR2 is FQNEAQ (reference sequence). The CDR3 bases are TGTGCCGGCAGCCCCGGACTAGCGGGAGATGTTTGGAATGAGCAGTTCTTC. Encoded protein: CAGSPGLAGDVWNEQFF. Based on the CDR3 plus reference TRBV7-9 and TRBJ2-1, the full variable domain is DTGVSQNPRHKITKRGQNVTFRCDPISEHNRLYWYRQTLGQGPEFLTYFQNEAQLEKSRLLSDRFSAERPKGSFSTLEIQRTEQGDSAMYLCAGSPGLAGDVWNEQFFGPGTRLTVL.

This clonotype was recorded a few times. J is TRBJ2-5 and V is TRBV20-1; 9 nucleotides align to TRBD1. The germline V gene encodes CDR1 DFQATT and CDR2 SNEGSKA (reference sequence). The CDR3 extends over 14 amino acids. V lost 3 bases to trimming and J lost 5 bases; unmatched junction nucleotides: 7. The CDR3 is CSASVQGARETQYF. The CDR3 coding sequence is TGCAGTGCTAGTGTACAGGGGGCTCGGGAGACCCAGTACTTC.

The chain couples TRBV7-2 to TRBJ1-2; possibly TRBD1 for D (5 bases). Germline values: CDR1 SGHTA, CDR2 FQGNSA. The CDR3 totals 14 residues. Trimming took 1 base from V and 6 from J, leaving 12 bases between them. CDR3 in amino acids: CASSLDGQGDGYTF. CDR3 nucleotides: TGTGCCAGCAGCTTAGACGGCCAGGGCGATGGCTACACCTTC.

The rearrangement uses TRBV11-2 and TRBJ2-1; D is unresolved. Trimming took 3 bases from V and 2 from J, leaving 8 bases between them. CDR3 length: 14 residues. Germline lookup yields CDR1 SGHAT and CDR2 FQNNGV. The CDR3 nucleotides read TGTGCCAGCAGCTTCTATGCGGCCTACAATGAGCAGTTCTTC. Its protein is CASSFYAAYNEQFF.

This clonotype has more than one count but fewer than ten. The genes are TRBV6-9 and TRBJ1-2; D is unclear. V gave up 2 bases and J gave up 6 bases, with 13 bases separating them. Germline V gene lookup returns CDR1 MNHGY and CDR2 SVAAGI. The CDR3 sequence is 14 residues long. In DNA, the CDR3 is TGTGCCAGCAGTTATCCCCCTGCGGGCAATGGCTACACCTTC. Protein: CASSYPPAGNGYTF.

Concerning this clonotype: At one boundary the junction diverges from the germline segment, which might be a read error. The chain joins TRBV5-1 to TRBJ1-2; TRBD1 matches 9 bases. This CDR3 is 13 amino acids long. CDR1 and CDR2 (germline): SGHRS, YFSETQ. The CDR3 sequence is CARSPGQGNGYTF. The CDR3 region has the DNA TGCGCCCGCAGCCCGGGACAGGGAAATGGCTACACCTTC.